This TCR beta chain was identified in a study of cytomegalovirus exposure and HLA in healthy donors. Study-level findings and limits: Reports credit the classifier with highly specific, highly sensitive diagnosis of cytomegalovirus status.

A multiplex PCR was run with 60 Vbeta primers and 13 Jbeta primers. Clones were read by immunoSEQ multiplex PCR, and TCRdb kept only the in-frame ones, dropping some. The table records 150,000 to 250,000 clones, about 79% of them present only once. The CDR3 totals 18 residues. Germline CDR1 and CDR2: LNHDA and SQIVND (reference sequence). Trimming at V came to 3 bases and at J to 0 bases, leaving 9 bases not matched to a gene. Regarding this clone: As yet, its antigen is unknown.

This chain joins TRBV19 and TRBJ1-5; 9 bases match TRBD1. The sample was PBMCs. The clonotype comes from a boy between 2 and 15 years old in good health and CMV-seronegative. CDR3 DNA: TGTGCCAGTAGTATTAAGGACAGGGGACTCAATAGCAATCAGCCCCAGCATTTT. The encoded protein is CASSIKDRGLNSNQPQHF. Looking up the rest from reference TRBV19 and TRBJ1-5 gives the full variable domain: DGGITQSPKYLFRKEGQNVTLSCEQNLNHDAMYWYRQDPGQGLRLIYYSQIVNDFQKGDIAEGYSVSREKKESFPLTVTSAQKNPTAFYLCASSIKDRGLNSNQPQHFGDGTRLSIL.